Listed below are T cell receptor beta chains from one sample, sequenced in a study of cytotoxic CD8 clonotypes in ibrutinib-treated CLL. Produced via immunoSEQ multiplex PCR; TCRdb's table is partial and in-frame only. The repertoire holds tens of thousands of clones, with about 82% as singletons. This material consisted of PBMCs, taken before ibrutinib treatment. These receptors all stem from a human donor with chronic lymphocytic leukemia. CDR3s include the opening cysteine and the closing phenylalanine or tryptophan. D genes are given only for firm matches. Clone size is not always given. Where it is, it says once, few, many or a class for expanded clones.

d_gene | j_gene | abundance | v_gene | CDR3nt | CDR3aa
TRBD1 | TRBJ2-7 | many | TRBV5-1 | TGCGCCAGCAGCTTGGATCAGGGGGCCAATTACGAGCAGTACTTC | CASSLDQGANYEQYF
TRBD1 | TRBJ2-3 | once | TRBV7-6 | TGTGCCAGCAGCGCCCGACAGGGTAGCACAGATACGCAGTATTTT | CASSARQGSTDTQYF
NA | TRBJ1-2 | NA | TRBV28 | TGTGCCAGCAGTTTCGGACAGTCTAACTATGGCTACACCTTC | CASSFGQSNYGYTF
NA | TRBJ1-1 | NA | TRBV6-1 | TGTGCCAGCAGTAAGGAACGGGGAACTGAAGCTTTCTTT | CASSKERGTEAFF
NA | TRBJ2-7 | NA | TRBV4-1 | TGCGCCAGCAGCCAAGGCGGGCAGCGTTCAACGACAACCTACGAGCAGTACTTC | CASSQGGQRSTTTYEQYF
NA | TRBJ2-5 | NA | TRBV4-2 | TGTGCCAGCAGCCAAGGTGGCCTGCAAGAGACCCAGTACTTC | CASSQGGLQETQYF
NA | TRBJ1-2 | NA | TRBV7-2 | TGTGCCAGCAGCCCGGCCCTGTGGGGACGGGGCTACACCTTC | CASSPALWGRGYTF
TRBD1 | TRBJ2-1 | NA | TRBV7-9 | TGTGCCAGCAGCTCGGACAGGATCAATGAGCAGTTCTTC | CASSSDRINEQFF
NA | TRBJ2-7 | NA | TRBV29-1 | TGCAGCGGTAGGGACTTCCAGCCCTCCTACGAGCAGTACTTC | CSGRDFQPSYEQYF
NA | TRBJ1-4 | NA | TRBV7-2 | TGTGCCAGCAGCTCCGGGGGCATAGCTAATGAAAAACTGTTTTTT | CASSSGGIANEKLFF
NA | TRBJ2-5 | NA | TRBV11-2 | TGTGCCAGCAGCTTAGAAATGGGCTTAAGAGGGGGGTTTAGGGAGACCCAGTACTTC | CASSLEMGLRGGFRETQYF
NA | TRBJ1-2 | NA | TRBV19 | TGTGCCAGTAGTATCCTACAGGGCCACTATGGCTACACCTTC | CASSILQGHYGYTF
TRBD2 | TRBJ2-1 | NA | TRBV7-2 | TGTGCCAGCAGCTTAGTACTAGCGGGAGTAGGACAAATGTTCTTC | CASSLVLAGVGQMFF
NA | TRBJ2-7 | NA | TRBV14 | TGTGCCAGCAGCGGAGACCCAAGACAGGCTCCGGGCGAGCAGTACTTC | CASSGDPRQAPGEQYF
NA | TRBJ2-2 | NA | TRBV7-3 | TGTGCCAGCAGCTTATCCCGAATCCTTAACACCGGGGAGCTGTTTTTT | CASSLSRILNTGELFF
TRBD1 | TRBJ1-3 | NA | TRBV4-3 | TGCGCCAGCAGCCGCACGACAGGGGGCGGTGGAAACACCATATATTTT | CASSRTTGGGGNTIYF
TRBD2 | TRBJ2-3 | NA | TRBV28 | TGTGCCAGCAGTGCCTATCGATCTAGCGGGAGCGCAGATACGCAGTATTTT | CASSAYRSSGSADTQYF
NA | TRBJ2-3 | NA | TRBV5-1 | TGCGCCAGCAGCTTGGGGGTTGGCACAGATACGCAGTATTTT | CASSLGVGTDTQYF
NA | TRBJ1-5 | NA | TRBV10-1 | TGCGCCAGCAGTACGGACACGGCGGGGCCCCAGCATTTT | CASSTDTAGPQHF
NA | TRBJ2-3 | NA | TRBV11-3 | TGTGCCAGCAGCCGAAGCTGGGCCCGGGACTGGACAGATACGCAGTATTTT | CASSRSWARDWTDTQYF
TRBD2 | TRBJ2-3 | once | TRBV9 | TGTGCCAGCAGCGTAGAAGGCGGGAGGCCCACAGATACGCAGTATTTT | CASSVEGGRPTDTQYF
NA | TRBJ1-5 | once | TRBV9 | TGTGCCAGCAGCGTAGGCCCAAATAGCAATCAGCCCCAGCATTTT | CASSVGPNSNQPQHF
NA | TRBJ1-3 | NA | TRBV5-1 | TGCGCCAGCAGCTTGGACGGCCACTCTGGAAACACCATATATTTT | CASSLDGHSGNTIYF
NA | TRBJ1-2 | NA | TRBV6-1 | TGTGCCAGCAGTGAGGGGCAGGGCTATGGCTACACCTTC | CASSEGQGYGYTF
TRBD2 | TRBJ2-7 | once | TRBV14 | TGTGCCAGCAGCCAAGAGAGGGGACTAGCGGGGCGGAGCGAGCAGTACTTC | CASSQERGLAGRSEQYF
NA | TRBJ2-1 | NA | TRBV5-1 | TGCGCCAGCAGCTCCGACAGCTACAATGAGCAGTTCTTC | CASSSDSYNEQFF
NA | TRBJ1-1 | once | TRBV6-5 | TGTGCCAGCAGCCGCCACCAAAATGAAGCTTTCTTT | CASSRHQNEAFF
TRBD1 | TRBJ1-1 | NA | TRBV19 | TGTGCCAGTAGTATAATGACAGGGGGCGGGGATGCTTTCTTT | CASSIMTGGGDAFF
NA | TRBJ1-2 | NA | TRBV27 | TGTGCCAGCAGTTTGAGCAGAGGGGCGGGTAACTATGGCTACACCTTC | CASSLSRGAGNYGYTF
NA | TRBJ1-1 | few | TRBV9 | TGTGCCAGCAGCCTCCTAGACCTGAACACTGAAGCTTTCTTT | CASSLLDLNTEAFF
TRBD2 | TRBJ2-7 | NA | TRBV6-6 | TGTGCCAGCAGTTCCGGGACTAGCGGGCGACACTACGAGCAGTACTTC | CASSSGTSGRHYEQYF
NA | TRBJ1-1 | NA | TRBV28 | TGTGCCGGTCAGACCCTGAACACTGAAGCTTTCTTT | CAGQTLNTEAFF